The rows below give T cell receptor beta chains drawn from one sample of a study of cytomegalovirus exposure and HLA in healthy donors. Method: immunoSEQ multiplex PCR; TCRdb's copy keeps in-frame clones and lacks some. The sample has about 97,000 clones, around 80% seen once; the top ten hold approximately 3.3%. Material: PBMCs. The receptors shown here come from a male donor in good health and CMV-seropositive. Both conserved end residues are part of each CDR3. A D gene is named only where the DNA matches it firmly. Only part of the rows carry a size: once, few, many, or a class if the clone is expanded.

abundance: .
d_gene: .
v_gene: TRBV5-4
j_gene: TRBJ1-1
CDR3nt: TGTGCCAGCAGCTTGCAGGCAGCCATGAACACTGAAGCTTTCTTT
CDR3aa: CASSLQAAMNTEAFF

abundance: .
d_gene: TRBD1
v_gene: TRBV4-2
j_gene: TRBJ1-2
CDR3nt: TGTGCCAGCAGCCAAGAGACAGGGATCCGAGGCTATGGCTACACCTTC
CDR3aa: CASSQETGIRGYGYTF

abundance: .
d_gene: TRBD1
v_gene: TRBV7-9
j_gene: TRBJ1-1
CDR3nt: TGTGCCAGCAGCTTAGGCCCGGGACAGGGGCCGAACACTGAAGCTTTCTTT
CDR3aa: CASSLGPGQGPNTEAFF

abundance: once
d_gene: .
v_gene: TRBV19
j_gene: TRBJ2-5
CDR3nt: TGTGCCAGTAGTATAGGGGGCGGGGAAGAGACCCAGTACTTC
CDR3aa: CASSIGGGEETQYF

abundance: .
d_gene: TRBD1
v_gene: TRBV4-1
j_gene: TRBJ1-2
CDR3nt: TGCGCCAGCAGCCGGGGACAGACAGAAGCTAACTATGGCTACACCTTC
CDR3aa: CASSRGQTEANYGYTF

abundance: .
d_gene: .
v_gene: TRBV7-2
j_gene: TRBJ2-2
CDR3nt: TGTGCCAGCAGCTTAGCAGGGGTTTACACCGGGGAGCTGTTTTTT
CDR3aa: CASSLAGVYTGELFF

abundance: .
d_gene: .
v_gene: TRBV5-1
j_gene: TRBJ1-2
CDR3nt: TGCGCCAGCGCCTCCGGGACACTAACGTATGGCTACACCTTC
CDR3aa: CASASGTLTYGYTF

abundance: .
d_gene: TRBD2
v_gene: TRBV5-1
j_gene: TRBJ2-3
CDR3nt: TGCGCCAGCAGCCAGGGACTAGCGGGGGGCACAGATACGCAGTATTTT
CDR3aa: CASSQGLAGGTDTQYF

abundance: many
d_gene: .
v_gene: TRBV5-5
j_gene: TRBJ1-6
CDR3nt: TGTGCCAGCAGCTTGACAGGGCCACCCCTCCACTTT
CDR3aa: CASSLTGPPLHF

abundance: .
d_gene: TRBD2
v_gene: TRBV14
j_gene: TRBJ2-5
CDR3nt: TGTGCCAGCAGCCAAGGCCTAGCGGGGGTCGAGACCCAGTACTTC
CDR3aa: CASSQGLAGVETQYF

abundance: .
d_gene: .
v_gene: TRBV19
j_gene: TRBJ1-5
CDR3nt: TGTGCCAGTAGTATGTCTCGCAATCAGCCCCAGCATTTT
CDR3aa: CASSMSRNQPQHF

abundance: .
d_gene: .
v_gene: TRBV30
j_gene: TRBJ2-7
CDR3nt: TGTGCCTGGAGTTCCCAGGGGCGGGAGCAGTACTTC
CDR3aa: CAWSSQGREQYF

abundance: .
d_gene: .
v_gene: TRBV2
j_gene: TRBJ2-3
CDR3nt: TGTGCCAGCACGGAGGAAGATACGCAGTATTTT
CDR3aa: CASTEEDTQYF

abundance: .
d_gene: TRBD1
v_gene: TRBV27
j_gene: TRBJ2-2
CDR3nt: TGTGCCAGCAGTCTACCGGATGACAGGGGTACGAACACCGGGGAGCTGTTTTTT
CDR3aa: CASSLPDDRGTNTGELFF

abundance: .
d_gene: .
v_gene: TRBV30
j_gene: TRBJ1-2
CDR3nt: TGTGCCTGGAGTGGCGGGACCGATAACTATTGGACCTACACCTTC
CDR3aa: CAWSGGTDNYWTYTF

abundance: .
d_gene: TRBD1
v_gene: TRBV30
j_gene: TRBJ1-2
CDR3nt: TGTGCCTGCGGGACAGGGGAAAGTCGTGGCTACACCTTC
CDR3aa: CACGTGESRGYTF

abundance: .
d_gene: .
v_gene: TRBV25-1
j_gene: TRBJ1-1
CDR3nt: TGTGCCAGCAAGGGACACTTGAACACTGAAGCTTTCTTT
CDR3aa: CASKGHLNTEAFF

abundance: .
d_gene: .
v_gene: TRBV25-1
j_gene: TRBJ1-1
CDR3nt: TGTGCCAGCAGAGGACACACGGGTAACACTGAAGCTTTCTTT
CDR3aa: CASRGHTGNTEAFF

abundance: few
d_gene: TRBD1
v_gene: TRBV7-9
j_gene: TRBJ1-3
CDR3nt: TGTGCCAGTCAACAGGGGACCTCTGGAAACACCATATATTTT
CDR3aa: CASQQGTSGNTIYF

abundance: .
d_gene: .
v_gene: TRBV6-5
j_gene: TRBJ1-6
CDR3nt: TGTGCCAGCAGTTACTCGAGAATAGGGGACACACTCCACTTT
CDR3aa: CASSYSRIGDTLHF

abundance: .
d_gene: TRBD2
v_gene: TRBV16
j_gene: TRBJ2-3
CDR3nt: TGTGCCAGCAGCCAATCGGGAGGGATCACAGATACGCAGTATTTT
CDR3aa: CASSQSGGITDTQYF

abundance: .
d_gene: .
v_gene: TRBV2
j_gene: TRBJ1-1
CDR3nt: TGTGCCATGGCGGGAGGTTTCGCTGAAGCTTTCTTT
CDR3aa: CAMAGGFAEAFF

abundance: .
d_gene: TRBD1
v_gene: TRBV5-6
j_gene: TRBJ1-4
CDR3nt: TGTGCCAGCAGCTTGACGGGACAGGGGGATGAAAAACTGTTTTTT
CDR3aa: CASSLTGQGDEKLFF

abundance: .
d_gene: .
v_gene: TRBV15
j_gene: TRBJ1-5
CDR3nt: TGTGCCACGAGCTATAGCAATCAGCCCCAGCATTTT
CDR3aa: CATSYSNQPQHF

abundance: .
d_gene: .
v_gene: TRBV28
j_gene: TRBJ1-4
CDR3nt: TGTGCCAGCAGCTCGACTACCGGGATCCCTAATGAAAAACTGTTTTTT
CDR3aa: CASSSTTGIPNEKLFF

abundance: .
d_gene: TRBD1
v_gene: TRBV2
j_gene: TRBJ1-1
CDR3nt: TGTGCCAGCAGGCCCCTACAGGGGAGAGCTACTGAAGCTTTCTTT
CDR3aa: CASRPLQGRATEAFF

abundance: .
d_gene: .
v_gene: TRBV7-8
j_gene: TRBJ2-7
CDR3nt: TGTGCCAGCAGCTTAGACAGAAGAAGCTCCTACGAGCAGTACTTC
CDR3aa: CASSLDRRSSYEQYF

abundance: .
d_gene: .
v_gene: TRBV19
j_gene: TRBJ1-5
CDR3nt: TGTGCCAGTACTCTCCTATTGACAGGATATCAGCCCCAGCATTTT
CDR3aa: CASTLLLTGYQPQHF

abundance: .
d_gene: .
v_gene: TRBV2
j_gene: TRBJ2-1
CDR3nt: TGTGCCAGCAGTGAACCCGCATCTAACTCCTACAATGAGCAGTTCTTC
CDR3aa: CASSEPASNSYNEQFF

abundance: .
d_gene: .
v_gene: TRBV30
j_gene: TRBJ2-7
CDR3nt: TGTGCCTGGTCTACCACAGGGAACGGGCAGTACTTC
CDR3aa: CAWSTTGNGQYF

abundance: .
d_gene: .
v_gene: TRBV4-3
j_gene: TRBJ2-7
CDR3nt: TGCGCCAGCAGCCCCACACTCGGGGGCTACGAGCAGTACTTC
CDR3aa: CASSPTLGGYEQYF

abundance: .
d_gene: TRBD1
v_gene: TRBV5-1
j_gene: TRBJ1-2
CDR3nt: TGCGCCAGCAGCTTGGGGGGTTTGCGACAGGGTGTTCGCGGCTACACCTTC
CDR3aa: CASSLGGLRQGVRGYTF

abundance: few
d_gene: TRBD2
v_gene: TRBV6-4
j_gene: TRBJ2-3
CDR3nt: TGTGCCAGCAGTGAGGGCGGGACTAGAGATACGCAGTATTTT
CDR3aa: CASSEGGTRDTQYF

abundance: .
d_gene: .
v_gene: TRBV6-5
j_gene: TRBJ2-5
CDR3nt: TGTGCCAGCAGTTCCCAAGGGGCAGGGGCTAAAGAGACCCAGTACTTC
CDR3aa: CASSSQGAGAKETQYF

abundance: once
d_gene: TRBD1
v_gene: TRBV5-1
j_gene: TRBJ1-2
CDR3nt: TGCGCCAGCAGCTTCCGCCGGGACAGATCTAACTATGGCTACACCTTC
CDR3aa: CASSFRRDRSNYGYTF

abundance: .
d_gene: TRBD1
v_gene: TRBV27
j_gene: TRBJ2-3
CDR3nt: TGTGCCAGCAGTTTAAGGGACAGGGGGGGTACGCAGTATTTT
CDR3aa: CASSLRDRGGTQYF

abundance: .
d_gene: .
v_gene: TRBV7-8
j_gene: TRBJ1-5
CDR3nt: TGTGCCAGCAGCTTAGAAATACCGGGACAACCAAATCAGCCCCAGCATTTT
CDR3aa: CASSLEIPGQPNQPQHF

abundance: .
d_gene: .
v_gene: TRBV7-2
j_gene: TRBJ1-2
CDR3nt: TGTGCCAGCACCACAGGGTTCTATGGCTACACCTTC
CDR3aa: CASTTGFYGYTF

abundance: few
d_gene: .
v_gene: TRBV5-6
j_gene: TRBJ1-4
CDR3nt: TGTGCCAGCAGCTTGGCGGCAGGGGAGAATGAAAAACTGTTTTTT
CDR3aa: CASSLAAGENEKLFF

abundance: .
d_gene: TRBD2
v_gene: TRBV6-5
j_gene: TRBJ2-7
CDR3nt: TGTGCCAGCAGTTACGCTCTAGCGGGGAGAATATACGAGCAGTACTTC
CDR3aa: CASSYALAGRIYEQYF

abundance: few
d_gene: .
v_gene: TRBV6-5
j_gene: TRBJ1-2
CDR3nt: TGTGCCAGCAGTTACGTCGACAGATTAGGGCATGGCTACACCTTC
CDR3aa: CASSYVDRLGHGYTF

abundance: .
d_gene: TRBD2
v_gene: TRBV30
j_gene: TRBJ2-1
CDR3nt: TGTGCCTGGACCCAGCGGGGACTGAGCTCCTACAATGAGCAGTTCTTC
CDR3aa: CAWTQRGLSSYNEQFF

abundance: .
d_gene: .
v_gene: TRBV2
j_gene: TRBJ1-5
CDR3nt: TGTGCCAGCAGCGCTGACTTGTTCAGCAATCAGCCCCAGCATTTT
CDR3aa: CASSADLFSNQPQHF

abundance: .
d_gene: .
v_gene: TRBV7-9
j_gene: TRBJ2-5
CDR3nt: TGTGCCAGCAGCCCACTGGAGACCCAGTACTTC
CDR3aa: CASSPLETQYF

abundance: once
d_gene: .
v_gene: TRBV19
j_gene: TRBJ2-7
CDR3nt: TGTGCCAGTAGTGTAGACAGCTACGAGCAGTACTTC
CDR3aa: CASSVDSYEQYF

abundance: .
d_gene: TRBD2
v_gene: TRBV7-9
j_gene: TRBJ2-3
CDR3nt: TGTGCCAGCAGCTTAAGCGGGGGGGCGGGGAATCCTAGCACAGATACGCAGTATTTT
CDR3aa: CASSLSGGAGNPSTDTQYF

abundance: .
d_gene: .
v_gene: TRBV7-9
j_gene: TRBJ1-6
CDR3nt: TGTGCCAGCAGCCAGACAAGCTCCTATTCACCCCTCCACTTT
CDR3aa: CASSQTSSYSPLHF

abundance: .
d_gene: .
v_gene: TRBV5-1
j_gene: TRBJ2-2
CDR3nt: TGCGCCAGCAGCTTGGCCAGGGCAGGAGAGGCCGGGGAGCTGTTTTTT
CDR3aa: CASSLARAGEAGELFF

abundance: .
d_gene: .
v_gene: TRBV7-2
j_gene: TRBJ1-6
CDR3nt: TGTGCCAGCAGCTTAGCTCTTAATTCACCCCTCCACTTT
CDR3aa: CASSLALNSPLHF

abundance: few
d_gene: TRBD1
v_gene: TRBV6-5
j_gene: TRBJ1-5
CDR3nt: TGTGCCAGCAGCAAAAGGGGGCCCAATCAGCCCCAGCATTTT
CDR3aa: CASSKRGPNQPQHF

abundance: .
d_gene: .
v_gene: TRBV7-2
j_gene: TRBJ2-3
CDR3nt: TGTGCCAGCAGCTTAGCGGGACTCCCGAACACAGATACGCAGTATTTT
CDR3aa: CASSLAGLPNTDTQYF

abundance: few
d_gene: TRBD1
v_gene: TRBV30
j_gene: TRBJ2-3
CDR3nt: TGTGCCTGGAGTGTAAGGGGGCTAGCCCCAGATACGCAGTATTTT
CDR3aa: CAWSVRGLAPDTQYF

abundance: .
d_gene: .
v_gene: TRBV14
j_gene: TRBJ2-2
CDR3nt: TGTGCCAGCAGCCCATACAGAGGGGAGCTGTTTTTT
CDR3aa: CASSPYRGELFF

abundance: .
d_gene: .
v_gene: TRBV15
j_gene: TRBJ2-5
CDR3nt: TGTGCCACCTCCCCCGGTCAGGTCCAAGAGACCCAGTACTTC
CDR3aa: CATSPGQVQETQYF